A selection of T cell receptor beta chains follows, all from one sample in a study of cytomegalovirus exposure and HLA in healthy donors. Profiling relied on immunoSEQ multiplex PCR, and the TCRdb table lists in-frame clones only, not all of them. The table lists some 160,000 clones, roughly 80% of them singletons, with 1.9% in the top ten. Sequenced material: PBMCs. These receptors were taken from a young man in good health and CMV-seronegative. The CDR3 runs from the conserved cysteine through the conserved F or W. Fields, in order: clone size, V gene, CDR3 protein. Size tells how often a clone was seen (once, few, many) or the class of an expanded clone, and some rows leave it out.

clone_size: .
v_call: TRBV5-1
cdr3_aa: CASRDNEKLFF

clone_size: .
v_call: TRBV4-1
cdr3_aa: CASSQDTRSAGGLGEKLFF

clone_size: .
v_call: TRBV12-1
cdr3_aa: CASSLFRQAQETQYF

clone_size: once
v_call: TRBV4-1
cdr3_aa: CASSQAPRGVLYEQYF

clone_size: .
v_call: TRBV14
cdr3_aa: CASSPRGNTIYF

clone_size: .
v_call: TRBV9
cdr3_aa: CASSAGTEYNSPLHF

clone_size: few
v_call: TRBV18
cdr3_aa: CASSPRTGLSYEQYF

clone_size: once
v_call: TRBV5-6
cdr3_aa: CASSLVRDPDTQYF

clone_size: .
v_call: TRBV27
cdr3_aa: CASRQGGGYTF

clone_size: once
v_call: TRBV6-6
cdr3_aa: CASSYGTSGRLDEQFF

clone_size: .
v_call: TRBV18
cdr3_aa: CASSPQVLLRLADGETQYF

clone_size: .
v_call: TRBV7-3
cdr3_aa: CASGASGSTGELFF

clone_size: .
v_call: TRBV25-1
cdr3_aa: CASSDSPPGGATLF

clone_size: .
v_call: TRBV11-2
cdr3_aa: CASSPRQGSYNEQFF

clone_size: .
v_call: TRBV6-5
cdr3_aa: CASRLDRDSNQPQHF

clone_size: .
v_call: TRBV5-1
cdr3_aa: CASTPSGGYNEQFF

clone_size: .
v_call: TRBV6-5
cdr3_aa: CASTKPGVNTEAFF

clone_size: .
v_call: TRBV5-1
cdr3_aa: CASSLAGGGNTEAFF

clone_size: .
v_call: TRBV27
cdr3_aa: CASSWGGGNEQFF

clone_size: once
v_call: TRBV2
cdr3_aa: CAGRTGTRRADTQYF

clone_size: .
v_call: TRBV28
cdr3_aa: CASSSSRGRDYGYTF

clone_size: .
v_call: TRBV15
cdr3_aa: CATSNEPGTGPNVLTF

clone_size: .
v_call: TRBV5-4
cdr3_aa: CASSLAAGTEAFF

clone_size: .
v_call: TRBV10-2
cdr3_aa: CASSAPRGKGLAGGYEQYF

clone_size: .
v_call: TRBV6-1
cdr3_aa: CASSESLNTEAFF

clone_size: once
v_call: TRBV5-6
cdr3_aa: CASSLGLGGYEQYF

clone_size: .
v_call: TRBV19
cdr3_aa: CASRSLAGEGREQYF

clone_size: .
v_call: TRBV5-1
cdr3_aa: CASTPGTPSYEQYF

clone_size: few
v_call: TRBV7-2
cdr3_aa: CASSLAIITGGNEQFF

clone_size: once
v_call: TRBV5-4
cdr3_aa: CASSFFAAGGEKLFF

clone_size: .
v_call: TRBV5-5
cdr3_aa: CASSLEGSSYNEQFF

clone_size: .
v_call: TRBV28
cdr3_aa: CASSLPASGGETQYF

clone_size: .
v_call: TRBV7-9
cdr3_aa: CASSAVRGTVYWEFF

clone_size: .
v_call: TRBV27
cdr3_aa: CASSSPRTAGYEQYF